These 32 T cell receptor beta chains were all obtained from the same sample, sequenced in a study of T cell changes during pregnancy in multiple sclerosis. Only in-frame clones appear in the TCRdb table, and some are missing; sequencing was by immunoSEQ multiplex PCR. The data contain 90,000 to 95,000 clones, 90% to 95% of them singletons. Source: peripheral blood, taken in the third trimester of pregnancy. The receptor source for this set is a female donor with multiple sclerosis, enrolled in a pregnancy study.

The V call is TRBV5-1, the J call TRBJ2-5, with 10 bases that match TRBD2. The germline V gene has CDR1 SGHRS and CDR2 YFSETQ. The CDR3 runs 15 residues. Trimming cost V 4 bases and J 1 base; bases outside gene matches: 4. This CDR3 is CASSQSGRAQETQYF. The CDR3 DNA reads TGCGCCAGCAGCCAAAGCGGGAGGGCCCAAGAGACCCAGTACTTC. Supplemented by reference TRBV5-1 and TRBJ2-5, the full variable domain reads KAGVTQTPRYLIKTRGQQVTLSCSPISGHRSVSWYQQTPGQGLQFLFEYFSETQRNKGNFPGRFSGRQFSNSRSEMNVSTLELGDSALYLCASSQSGRAQETQYFGPGTRLLVL.

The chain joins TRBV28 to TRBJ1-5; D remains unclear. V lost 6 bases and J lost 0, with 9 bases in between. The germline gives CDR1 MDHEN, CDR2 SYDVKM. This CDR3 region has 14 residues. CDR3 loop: CASSQVYSNQPQHF. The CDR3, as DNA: TGTGCCAGCAGCCAGGTTTATAGCAATCAGCCCCAGCATTTT.

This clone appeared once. The CDR3 loop reads CASSLAGQVYEQYF. The CDR3 coding sequence is TGTGCCAGCAGCTTAGCGGGACAGGTATACGAGCAGTACTTC. The chain couples TRBV5-6 to TRBJ2-7; possibly TRBD1 for D (8 bases). Trimming cost V 2 bases and J 4 bases, with 13 bases left between them. This CDR3 contains 14 residues. Germline V gives CDR1 SGHDT, CDR2 YYEEEE.

As DNA, the CDR3 is TGTGCCTGGAGTGCGGGACAGGGGACGGATGAGCAGTTCTTC. It yields the protein CAWSAGQGTDEQFF. V usage is TRBV30 and J usage is TRBJ2-1; TRBD1 matches 10 bases. The CDR3 spans 14 residues. The V and J ends lost 1 base and 8 bases, in that order; junction bases with no gene match: 5. Germline CDR1 is GTSNPN and CDR2 is SVGIG (reference sequence).

The CDR3 spells CASSPLRGYEQYF. The CDR3 region has the DNA TGTGCCAGCAGCCCTCTAAGGGGCTACGAGCAGTACTTC. This chain connects TRBV2 to TRBJ2-7; tentative D call: TRBD1 (5 bases). This CDR3 contains 13 residues. Looked up from germline, CDR1 is SNHLY and CDR2 is FYNNEI. V shed 6 bases and J shed 3 bases, with 12 bases lying between them.

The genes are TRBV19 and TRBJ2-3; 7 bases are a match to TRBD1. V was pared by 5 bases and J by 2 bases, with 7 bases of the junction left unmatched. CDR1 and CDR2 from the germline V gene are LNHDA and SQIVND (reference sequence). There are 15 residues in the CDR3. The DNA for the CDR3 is TGTGCCAGTAGTGCTGGGACAGATTACACAGATACGCAGTATTTT. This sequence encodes CASSAGTDYTDTQYF.

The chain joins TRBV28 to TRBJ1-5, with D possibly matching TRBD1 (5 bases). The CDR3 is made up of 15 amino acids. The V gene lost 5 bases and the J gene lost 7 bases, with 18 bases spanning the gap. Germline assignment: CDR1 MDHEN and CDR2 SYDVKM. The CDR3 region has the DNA TGTGCCAGCAGTGAACGGGGGAGTTCCAGGCAGCCCCAGCATTTT. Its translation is CASSERGSSRQPQHF.

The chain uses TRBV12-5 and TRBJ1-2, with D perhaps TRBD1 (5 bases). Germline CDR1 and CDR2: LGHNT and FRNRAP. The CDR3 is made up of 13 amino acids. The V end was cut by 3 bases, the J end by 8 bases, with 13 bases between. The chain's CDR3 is CASGFGQGGGYTF. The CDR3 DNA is TGTGCTAGTGGTTTCGGTCAGGGCGGCGGCTACACCTTC.

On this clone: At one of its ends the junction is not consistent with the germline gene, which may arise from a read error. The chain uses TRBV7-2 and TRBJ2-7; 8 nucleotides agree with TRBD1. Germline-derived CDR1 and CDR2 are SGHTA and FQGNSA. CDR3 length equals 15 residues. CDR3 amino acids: CASTLRRQGAVEQYF. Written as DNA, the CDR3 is TGTGCCAGCACCTTAAGGAGGCAGGGGGCGGTGGAGCAGTACTTC.

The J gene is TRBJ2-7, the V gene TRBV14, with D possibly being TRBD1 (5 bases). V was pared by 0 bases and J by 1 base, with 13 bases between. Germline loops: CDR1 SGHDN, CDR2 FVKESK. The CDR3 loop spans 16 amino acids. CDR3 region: CASSQDGQGRSYEQYF. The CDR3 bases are TGTGCCAGCAGCCAAGACGGCCAGGGCCGGTCCTACGAGCAGTACTTC.

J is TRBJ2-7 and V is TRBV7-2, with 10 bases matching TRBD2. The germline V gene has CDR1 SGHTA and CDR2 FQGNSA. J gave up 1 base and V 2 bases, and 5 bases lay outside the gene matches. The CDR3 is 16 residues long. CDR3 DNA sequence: TGTGCCAGCAGCTTAAAACTAGCGGGGCCATCCTACGAGCAGTACTTC. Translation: CASSLKLAGPSYEQYF.

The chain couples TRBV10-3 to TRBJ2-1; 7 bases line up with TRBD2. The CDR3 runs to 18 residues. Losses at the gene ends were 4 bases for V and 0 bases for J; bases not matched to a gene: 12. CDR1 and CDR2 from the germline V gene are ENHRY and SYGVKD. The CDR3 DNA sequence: TGTGCCATCAGTGGGCCTTTACTAGCGACCAGCTCCTACAATGAGCAGTTCTTC. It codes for CAISGPLLATSSYNEQFF.

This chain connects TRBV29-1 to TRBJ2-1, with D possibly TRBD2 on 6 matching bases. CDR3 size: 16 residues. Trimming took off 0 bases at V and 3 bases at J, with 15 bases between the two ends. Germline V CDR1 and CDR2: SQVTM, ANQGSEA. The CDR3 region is CSVEEAWRESYNEQFF. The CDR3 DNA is TGCAGCGTTGAAGAAGCGTGGCGGGAAAGCTACAATGAGCAGTTCTTC.

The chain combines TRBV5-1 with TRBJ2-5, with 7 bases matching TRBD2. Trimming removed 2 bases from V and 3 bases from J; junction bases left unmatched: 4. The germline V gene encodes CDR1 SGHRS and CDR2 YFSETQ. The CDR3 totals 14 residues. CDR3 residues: CASSLGREKETQYF. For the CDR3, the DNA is TGCGCCAGCAGCTTAGGGCGGGAGAAAGAGACCCAGTACTTC.

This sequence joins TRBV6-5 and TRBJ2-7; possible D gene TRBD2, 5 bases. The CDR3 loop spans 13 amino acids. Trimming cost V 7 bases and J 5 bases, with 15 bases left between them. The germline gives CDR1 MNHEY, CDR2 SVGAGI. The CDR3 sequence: CASKRLGSNEQYF. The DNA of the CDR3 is TGTGCCAGCAAGCGGTTAGGGTCAAACGAGCAGTACTTC.

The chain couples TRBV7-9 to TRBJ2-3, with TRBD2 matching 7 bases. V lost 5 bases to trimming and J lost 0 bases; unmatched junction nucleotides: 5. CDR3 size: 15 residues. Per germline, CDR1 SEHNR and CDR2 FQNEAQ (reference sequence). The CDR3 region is CASSPPGLSTDTQYF. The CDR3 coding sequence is TGTGCCAGCAGCCCTCCGGGACTAAGCACAGATACGCAGTATTTT.

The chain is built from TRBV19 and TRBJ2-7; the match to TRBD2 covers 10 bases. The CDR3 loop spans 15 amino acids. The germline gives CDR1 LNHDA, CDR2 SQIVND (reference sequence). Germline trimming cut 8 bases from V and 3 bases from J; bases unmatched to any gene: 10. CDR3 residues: CASRIAGGGLYEQYF. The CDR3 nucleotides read TGTGCCAGTCGAATAGCGGGAGGTGGCCTCTACGAGCAGTACTTC. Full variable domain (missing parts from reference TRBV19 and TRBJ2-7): DGGITQSPKYLFRKEGQNVTLSCEQNLNHDAMYWYRQDPGQGLRLIYYSQIVNDFQKGDIAEGYSVSREKKESFPLTVTSAQKNPTAFYLCASRIAGGGLYEQYFGPGTRLTVT.

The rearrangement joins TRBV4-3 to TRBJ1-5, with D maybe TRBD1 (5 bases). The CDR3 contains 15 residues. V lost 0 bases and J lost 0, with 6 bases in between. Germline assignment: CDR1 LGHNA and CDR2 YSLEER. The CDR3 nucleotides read TGCGCCAGCAGCCAAGATGACAGTAGCAATCAGCCCCAGCATTTT. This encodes CASSQDDSSNQPQHF.

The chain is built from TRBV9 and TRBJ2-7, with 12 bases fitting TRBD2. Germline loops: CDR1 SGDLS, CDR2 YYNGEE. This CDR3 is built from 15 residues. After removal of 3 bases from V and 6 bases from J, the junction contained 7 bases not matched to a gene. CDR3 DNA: TGTGCCAGCAGCGCCGGGAAGGGACTAGCGGGCGAGCAGTACTTC. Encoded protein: CASSAGKGLAGEQYF.

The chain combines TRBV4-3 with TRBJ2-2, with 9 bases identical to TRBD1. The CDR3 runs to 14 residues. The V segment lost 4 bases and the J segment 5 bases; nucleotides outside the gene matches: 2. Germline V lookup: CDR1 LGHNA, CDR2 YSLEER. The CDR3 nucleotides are TGCGCCAGCAGCCTAGGGACAGGGACCGGGGAGCTGTTTTTT. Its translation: CASSLGTGTGELFF.

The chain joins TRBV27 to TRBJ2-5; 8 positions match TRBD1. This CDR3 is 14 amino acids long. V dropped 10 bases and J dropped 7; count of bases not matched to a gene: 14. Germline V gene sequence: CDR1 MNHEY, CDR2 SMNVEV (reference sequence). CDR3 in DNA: TGTGCCACCACCGGACAGGGTTCCAAAGGGACCCAGTACTTC. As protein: CATTGQGSKGTQYF.

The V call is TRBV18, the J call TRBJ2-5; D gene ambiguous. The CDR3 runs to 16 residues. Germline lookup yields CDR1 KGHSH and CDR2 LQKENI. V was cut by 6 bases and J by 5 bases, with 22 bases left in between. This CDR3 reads CASSHQFDFQRETQYF. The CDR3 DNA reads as TGTGCCAGCTCCCACCAGTTCGACTTTCAGAGGGAGACCCAGTACTTC.

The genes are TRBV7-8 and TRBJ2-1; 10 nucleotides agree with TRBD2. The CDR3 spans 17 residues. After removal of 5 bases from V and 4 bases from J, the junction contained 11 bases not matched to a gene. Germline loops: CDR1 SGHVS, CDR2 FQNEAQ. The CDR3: CASSGQSLAGAYNEQFF. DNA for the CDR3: TGTGCCAGCAGCGGACAGAGTCTAGCGGGAGCTTACAATGAGCAGTTCTTC.

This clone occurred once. CDR3 in amino acids: CASSLDGLGRRELFF. The CDR3 DNA follows: TGTGCCAGCAGCTTAGACGGACTGGGGAGAAGGGAGCTGTTTTTT. The chain combines TRBV7-9 with TRBJ2-2, with D perhaps TRBD2 (5 bases). Per the germline V gene, CDR1 is SEHNR and CDR2 is FQNEAQ (reference sequence). The length of the CDR3 is 15 residues. Trimming removed 1 base at V and 9 bases at J, with 15 bases between.

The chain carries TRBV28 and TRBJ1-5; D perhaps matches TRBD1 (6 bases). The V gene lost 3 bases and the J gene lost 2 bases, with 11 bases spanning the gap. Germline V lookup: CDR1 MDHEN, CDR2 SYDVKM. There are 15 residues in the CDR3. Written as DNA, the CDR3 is TGTGCCAGCAGTTTTTGGGGGCTTGGCAATCAGCCCCAGCATTTT. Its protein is CASSFWGLGNQPQHF.

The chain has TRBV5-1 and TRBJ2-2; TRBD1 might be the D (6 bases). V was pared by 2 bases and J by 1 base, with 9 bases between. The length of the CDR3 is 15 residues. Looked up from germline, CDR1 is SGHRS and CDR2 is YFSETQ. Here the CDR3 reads CASSLGTQNTGELFF. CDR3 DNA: TGCGCCAGCAGCTTAGGGACACAGAACACCGGGGAGCTGTTTTTT.

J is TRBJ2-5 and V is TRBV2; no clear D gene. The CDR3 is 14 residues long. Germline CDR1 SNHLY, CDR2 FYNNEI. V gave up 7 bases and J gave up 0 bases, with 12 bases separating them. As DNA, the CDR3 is TGTGCCAGCAAGGTAGCTCCGTACCAAGAGACCCAGTACTTC. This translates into CASKVAPYQETQYF.

The CDR3 DNA reads TGTGCCAGTAGTATGAAAAGAACAACGCAGTATTTT. Its protein is CASSMKRTTQYF. This sequence joins TRBV19 and TRBJ2-3; no firm D call. Germline loops: CDR1 LNHDA, CDR2 SQIVND (reference sequence). The CDR3 runs to 12 residues. V was pared by 3 bases and J by 9 bases, with 10 bases between.

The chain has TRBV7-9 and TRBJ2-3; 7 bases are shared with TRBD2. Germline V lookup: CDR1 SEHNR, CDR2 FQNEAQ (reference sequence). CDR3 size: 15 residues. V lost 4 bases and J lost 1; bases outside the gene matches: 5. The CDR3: CASSSTRGGTDTQYF. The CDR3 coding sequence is TGTGCCAGCAGCTCCACCCGGGGGGGCACAGATACGCAGTATTTT.

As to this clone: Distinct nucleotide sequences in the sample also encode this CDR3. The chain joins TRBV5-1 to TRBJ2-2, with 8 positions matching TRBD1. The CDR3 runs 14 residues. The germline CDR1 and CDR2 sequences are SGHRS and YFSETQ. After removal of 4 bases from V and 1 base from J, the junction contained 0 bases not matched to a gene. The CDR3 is CASSGQGNTGELFF. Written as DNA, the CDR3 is TGCGCCAGCAGCGGACAGGGGAACACCGGGGAGCTGTTTTTT.

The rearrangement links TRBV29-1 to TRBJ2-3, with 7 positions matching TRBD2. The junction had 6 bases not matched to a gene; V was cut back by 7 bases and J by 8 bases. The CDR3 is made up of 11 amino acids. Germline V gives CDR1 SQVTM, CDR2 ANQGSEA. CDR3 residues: CSGVGGGTQYF. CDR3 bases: TGCAGCGGAGTGGGGGGGGGTACGCAGTATTTT.

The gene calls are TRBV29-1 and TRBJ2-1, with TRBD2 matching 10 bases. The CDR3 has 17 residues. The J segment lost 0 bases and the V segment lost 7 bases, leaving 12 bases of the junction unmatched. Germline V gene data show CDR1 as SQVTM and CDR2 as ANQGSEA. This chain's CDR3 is CSGRGLAGGSSYNEQFF. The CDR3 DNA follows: TGCAGCGGGCGAGGTTTAGCGGGAGGATCCTCCTACAATGAGCAGTTCTTC.